The clone carrying this TCR beta chain was found once. Its antigen is not identified. It was with random hexamers that roughly 0.5 to 1 ug RNA was reverse transcribed. Amplification of TCR beta CDR3 by immunoSEQ multiplex PCR spanned 54 Vbeta and 13 Jbeta. TCRdb re-derived calls from the immunoSEQ multiplex PCR reads in MiXCR, one entry per CDR3 protein. The sample holds more than 110,000 distinct CDR3 sequences; about 93% are singletons and the top ten take 0.27%. The data originate from a study of CD8 T cells in Susac syndrome. CD8+ and CD4+ blood T cells underwent TCR beta sequencing. TEMRA cells were FACS-enriched, with CD8+ and CD4+ T cells isolated negatively. V shed 5 bases and J shed 6 bases, with 11 bases lying between them. Germline-derived CDR1 and CDR2 are MNHEY and SMNVEV (reference sequence). This CDR3 region has 13 residues. Findings and caveats of the study: Individuals included in the TCR sequencing and HLA analysis were acknowledged by the study to be relatively few in number.

Specimen: CD8+ T cells from PBMCs. This clonotype was sampled from a human donor in good health. The chain uses TRBV27 and TRBJ1-5; D is unclear. The CDR3 spells CASSIHSGQPQHF. CDR3 nucleotide sequence: TGTGCCAGCAGTATCCATAGCGGTCAGCCCCAGCATTTT.